This passage covers 18 T cell receptor beta chains from one sample sequenced in a study of cytomegalovirus exposure and HLA in healthy donors. The PCR contained 60 Vbeta and 13 Jbeta primers. Generated by immunoSEQ multiplex PCR, the TCRdb table keeps only in-frame clones and is missing some. The profile shows about 180,000 clones, about four fifths of them singletons. The sequencing sample was made of PBMCs. These receptors originate from a woman under 40 in good health and CMV-seronegative.

V gene TRBV7-2 combines with J gene TRBJ1-2; 7 bases align to TRBD1. J was trimmed by 8 bases and V by 5 bases; bases with no gene match: 14. The length of the CDR3 is 15 residues. Germline lookup yields CDR1 SGHTA and CDR2 FQGNSA. The CDR3 is CASSQTGAYRGGYTF. DNA of the CDR3: TGTGCCAGCAGCCAAACAGGGGCCTACCGGGGAGGCTACACCTTC.

This clone has only one observation. The chain links TRBV2 to TRBJ2-2; D is ambiguous. The germline V and J ends were trimmed by 6 bases and 4 bases, with 9 bases remaining between them. From germline, CDR1 is SNHLY and CDR2 FYNNEI. The CDR3 spans 13 residues. CDR3 region: CASRWAGTGELFF. In DNA, the CDR3 is TGTGCCAGCAGGTGGGCAGGCACCGGGGAGCTGTTTTTT.

This clone was counted a single time. The chain joins TRBV5-4 to TRBJ1-5; no reliable D call. In germline, CDR1 is SGHNT, CDR2 YYREEE (reference sequence). Trimming pared 0 bases from V and 1 base from J, leaving 5 bases between. The CDR3 has 14 residues. The CDR3 is CASSLAGSNQPQHF. The CDR3 bases are TGTGCCAGCAGCTTGGCAGGCAGCAATCAGCCCCAGCATTTT. Full variable domain (missing parts from reference TRBV5-4 and TRBJ1-5): ETGVTQSPTHLIKTRGQQVTLRCSSQSGHNTVSWYQQALGQGPQFIFQYYREEENGRGNFPPRFSGLQFPNYSSELNVNALELDDSALYLCASSLAGSNQPQHFGDGTRLSIL.

The chain is built from TRBV19 and TRBJ2-3; a weak D match, TRBD1 (6 bases). Germline V gene lookup returns CDR1 LNHDA and CDR2 SQIVND (reference sequence). The CDR3 covers 14 residues. Trimming pared 5 bases from V and 2 bases from J, leaving 11 bases between. CDR3 loop: CASSPGVNTDTQYF. CDR3 sequence (DNA): TGTGCCAGTAGTCCAGGGGTGAACACAGATACGCAGTATTTT.

There are many counts of this clone. The chain is built from TRBV5-1 and TRBJ2-7, with D perhaps matching TRBD2 (6 bases). Germline loops: CDR1 SGHRS, CDR2 YFSETQ. V was cut by 6 bases and J by 7 bases, with 17 bases left in between. The CDR3 contains 13 residues. In DNA form, the CDR3 reads TGCGCCAGCACCGAGACGGGGGTCGCGGAGCAGTACTTC. This translates into CASTETGVAEQYF.

This clone was detected only once. This chain links TRBV10-3 with TRBJ2-5; 7 bases agree with TRBD1. The CDR3 length is 14 residues. Germline V gives CDR1 ENHRY, CDR2 SYGVKD. Germline trimming cut 4 bases from V and 2 bases from J; bases unmatched to any gene: 4. CDR3 nucleotides: TGTGCCATCAGTGCGGGACAGCTTCAAGAGACCCAGTACTTC. The encoded protein is CAISAGQLQETQYF.

This CDR3 reads CASSPTGEEKLFF. DNA of the CDR3: TGTGCCAGCAGTCCAACAGGGGAGGAAAAACTGTTTTTT. This chain connects TRBV7-9 to TRBJ1-4, with TRBD1 matching over 7 bases. J gave up 8 bases and V 6 bases, and 6 bases lay outside the gene matches. Germline CDR1 SEHNR, CDR2 FQNEAQ (reference sequence). The CDR3 has 13 residues.

This rearrangement joins TRBV9 to TRBJ1-2; 7 bases agree with TRBD1. Germline CDR1 and CDR2: SGDLS and YYNGEE. The J segment lost 8 bases and the V segment lost 0 bases, leaving 13 bases of the junction unmatched. CDR3 size: 16 residues. Written as DNA, the CDR3 is TGTGCCAGCAGCGTAGGGTCCAGGCTCAGAGGGGGCGGCTACACCTTC. This translates into CASSVGSRLRGGGYTF.

The CDR3 sequence: CAWSVKGGNEKLFF. The CDR3 coding sequence is TGTGCCTGGAGTGTAAAAGGCGGGAATGAAAAACTGTTTTTT. The chain is built from TRBV30 and TRBJ1-4, with D unresolved. V lost 0 bases to trimming and J lost 5 bases, with 10 bases between them. The CDR3 runs 14 residues. Germline-derived CDR1 and CDR2 are GTSNPN and SVGIG (reference sequence).

This clone was seen once. The rearrangement uses TRBV27 and TRBJ1-6; D gene ambiguous. The V gene lost 2 bases and the J gene lost 6 bases, with 11 bases spanning the gap. Germline V lookup: CDR1 MNHEY, CDR2 SMNVEV (reference sequence). This CDR3 has 15 amino acids. CDR3 amino acids: CASSLGLRGNSPLHF. The CDR3 nucleotides read TGTGCCAGCAGTTTAGGGCTCCGGGGTAATTCACCCCTCCACTTT.

This clone was picked up one time. The chain links TRBV7-9 to TRBJ1-1; D perhaps matches TRBD1 (6 bases). This CDR3 region has 17 residues. V was cut by 3 bases and J by 2 bases, with 19 bases left in between. Germline V gene sequence: CDR1 SEHNR, CDR2 FQNEAQ (reference sequence). The CDR3 DNA is TGTGCCAGCAGCTTGGGCGGTGGCAGGGGCGGAAACACTGAAGCTTTCTTT. Protein product: CASSLGGGRGGNTEAFF.

CDR3 in amino acids: CASSEFTGSSNTEAFF. DNA of the CDR3: TGTGCCAGCAGTGAATTTACAGGGTCTTCGAACACTGAAGCTTTCTTT. The rearrangement links TRBV6-1 to TRBJ1-1; D is perhaps TRBD1 (6 bases). CDR1 MNHNS and CDR2 SASEGT come from the germline V gene. The CDR3 is 16 amino acids. V lost 2 bases, J lost 1 base, and 14 bases lay in between.

The J gene is TRBJ2-7, the V gene TRBV4-3; 9 bases line up with TRBD1. The CDR3 has 17 residues. Unmatched junction bases numbered 11, after V lost 2 bases and J lost 3 bases. CDR1 is LGHNA and CDR2 is YSLEER in the germline V gene. The CDR3 coding sequence is TGCGCCAGCAGCCAAAATAGGGGACAGGGTCACTACTACGAGCAGTACTTC. It specifies CASSQNRGQGHYYEQYF.

The V and J genes are TRBV7-3 and TRBJ2-3; D is ambiguous. Trimming stripped 5 bases from V and 4 bases from J, with 10 bases between. The CDR3 covers 13 residues. The germline gives CDR1 SGHTA, CDR2 FQGTGA. CDR3 loop: CASSQRRADTQYF. DNA of the CDR3: TGTGCCAGCAGCCAAAGACGGGCAGATACGCAGTATTTT.

This chain joins TRBV5-6 and TRBJ1-3, with D tentatively TRBD1 (6 bases). The CDR3 runs to 15 residues. The V and J ends lost 4 bases and 4 bases respectively, with 15 bases between them. Germline V gene sequence: CDR1 SGHDT, CDR2 YYEEEE. DNA of the CDR3: TGTGCCAGCAGCCCCGACAGGACATGGGGAAACACCATATATTTT. This encodes CASSPDRTWGNTIYF.

This chain links TRBV4-3 with TRBJ2-3; 11 nucleotides align to TRBD2. Germline CDR1 LGHNA, CDR2 YSLEER. The CDR3 contains 15 residues. The junction had 0 bases not matched to a gene; V was cut back by 1 base and J by 3 bases. CDR3 region: CASSQVAGGTDTQYF. The CDR3 region has the DNA TGCGCCAGCAGCCAAGTAGCGGGGGGGACAGATACGCAGTATTTT.

The chain joins TRBV9 to TRBJ2-7; D may be TRBD2 (5 bases). Trimming took 1 base from V and 1 from J, leaving 12 bases between them. The CDR3 has 15 residues. Germline loops: CDR1 SGDLS, CDR2 YYNGEE. This CDR3 reads CASSVSGISSYEQYF. CDR3 nucleotides: TGTGCCAGCAGCGTATCCGGGATTTCGTCCTACGAGCAGTACTTC. Based on the CDR3 plus reference TRBV9 and TRBJ2-7, the full variable domain is DSGVTQTPKHLITATGQRVTLRCSPRSGDLSVYWYQQSLDQGLQFLIQYYNGEERAKGNILERFSAQQFPDLHSELNLSSLELGDSALYFCASSVSGISSYEQYFGPGTRLTVT.

In its sample, this clone was seen a few times. The rearrangement joins TRBV6-4 to TRBJ2-1, with a possible D match to TRBD1 (6 bases). V was clipped by 6 bases and J by 7 bases, with 16 bases between them. This CDR3 region has 14 residues. Germline values: CDR1 MRHNA, CDR2 SNTAGT. CDR3 loop: CASSQTGERNEQFF. The CDR3 DNA is TGTGCCAGCAGCCAGACAGGAGAGAGGAATGAGCAGTTCTTC.